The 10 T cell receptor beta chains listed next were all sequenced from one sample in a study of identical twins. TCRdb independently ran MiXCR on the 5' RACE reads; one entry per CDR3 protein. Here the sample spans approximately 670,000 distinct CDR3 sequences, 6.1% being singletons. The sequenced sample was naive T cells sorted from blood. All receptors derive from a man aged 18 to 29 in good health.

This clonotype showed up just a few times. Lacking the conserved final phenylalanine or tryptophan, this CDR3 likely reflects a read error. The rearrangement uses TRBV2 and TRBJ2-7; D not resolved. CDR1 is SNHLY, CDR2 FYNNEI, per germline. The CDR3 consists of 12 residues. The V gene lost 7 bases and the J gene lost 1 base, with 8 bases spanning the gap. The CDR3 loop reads CASTPISYEQYY. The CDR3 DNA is TGTGCCAGCACCCCGATATCCTACGAGCAGTACTAC.

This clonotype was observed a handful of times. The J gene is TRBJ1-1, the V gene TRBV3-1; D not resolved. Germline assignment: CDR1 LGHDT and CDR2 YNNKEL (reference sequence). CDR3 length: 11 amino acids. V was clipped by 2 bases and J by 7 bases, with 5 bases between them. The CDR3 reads CASSQSGEAFF. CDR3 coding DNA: TGTGCCAGCAGCCAATCGGGTGAAGCTTTCTTT.

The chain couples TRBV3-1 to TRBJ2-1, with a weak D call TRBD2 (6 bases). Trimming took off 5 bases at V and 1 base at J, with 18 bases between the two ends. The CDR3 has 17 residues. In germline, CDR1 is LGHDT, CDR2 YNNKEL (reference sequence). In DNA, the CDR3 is TGTGCCAGCAGCAGAATAGGAGGAGGGATTTCCTACAATGAGCAGTTCTTC. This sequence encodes CASSRIGGGISYNEQFF.

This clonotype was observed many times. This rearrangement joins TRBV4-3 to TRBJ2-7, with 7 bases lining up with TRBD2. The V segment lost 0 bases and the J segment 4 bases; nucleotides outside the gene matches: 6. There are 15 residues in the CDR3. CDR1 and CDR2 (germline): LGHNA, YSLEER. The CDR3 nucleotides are TGCGCCAGCAGCCAAGAGGGGAGGGGCGGTTACGAGCAGTACTTC. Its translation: CASSQEGRGGYEQYF.

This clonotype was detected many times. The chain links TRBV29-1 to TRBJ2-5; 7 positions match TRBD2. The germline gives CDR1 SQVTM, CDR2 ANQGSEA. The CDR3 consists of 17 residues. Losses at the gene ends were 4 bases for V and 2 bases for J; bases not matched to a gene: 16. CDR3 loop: CSVVSFGRSGKQETQYF. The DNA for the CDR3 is TGCAGCGTTGTGTCATTCGGGCGGAGCGGGAAACAAGAGACCCAGTACTTC.

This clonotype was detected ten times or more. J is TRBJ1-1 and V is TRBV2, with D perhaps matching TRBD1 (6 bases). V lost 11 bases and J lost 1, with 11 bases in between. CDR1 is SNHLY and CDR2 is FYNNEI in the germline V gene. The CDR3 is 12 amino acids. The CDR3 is CAGGTQNTEAFF. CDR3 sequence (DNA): TGTGCCGGCGGGACACAGAACACTGAAGCTTTCTTT.

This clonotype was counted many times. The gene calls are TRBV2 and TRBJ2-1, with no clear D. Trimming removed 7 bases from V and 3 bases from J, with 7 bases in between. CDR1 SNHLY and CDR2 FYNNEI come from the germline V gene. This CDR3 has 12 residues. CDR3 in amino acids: CASTPGYNEQFF. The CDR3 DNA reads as TGTGCCAGCACACCAGGCTACAATGAGCAGTTCTTC.

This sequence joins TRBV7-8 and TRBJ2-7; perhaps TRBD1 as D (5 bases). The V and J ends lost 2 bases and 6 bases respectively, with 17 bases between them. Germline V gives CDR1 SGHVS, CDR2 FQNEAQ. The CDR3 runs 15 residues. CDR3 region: CASSLNGMSGLEQYF. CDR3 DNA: TGTGCCAGCAGCTTAAATGGGATGTCAGGGCTCGAGCAGTACTTC.

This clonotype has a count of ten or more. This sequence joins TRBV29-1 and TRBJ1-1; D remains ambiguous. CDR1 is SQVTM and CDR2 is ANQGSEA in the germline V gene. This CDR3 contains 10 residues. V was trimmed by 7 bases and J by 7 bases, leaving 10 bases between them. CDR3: CSAMRVEAFF. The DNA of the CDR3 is TGCAGCGCGATGAGAGTTGAAGCTTTCTTT.

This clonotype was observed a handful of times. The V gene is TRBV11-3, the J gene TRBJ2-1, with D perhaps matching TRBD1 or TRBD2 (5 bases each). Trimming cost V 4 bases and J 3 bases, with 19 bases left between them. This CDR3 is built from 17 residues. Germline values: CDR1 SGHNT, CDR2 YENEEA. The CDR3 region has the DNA TGTGCCAGCAGCTCCTTGAGTATGGGGGAGCTCTACAATGAGCAGTTCTTC. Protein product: CASSSLSMGELYNEQFF.